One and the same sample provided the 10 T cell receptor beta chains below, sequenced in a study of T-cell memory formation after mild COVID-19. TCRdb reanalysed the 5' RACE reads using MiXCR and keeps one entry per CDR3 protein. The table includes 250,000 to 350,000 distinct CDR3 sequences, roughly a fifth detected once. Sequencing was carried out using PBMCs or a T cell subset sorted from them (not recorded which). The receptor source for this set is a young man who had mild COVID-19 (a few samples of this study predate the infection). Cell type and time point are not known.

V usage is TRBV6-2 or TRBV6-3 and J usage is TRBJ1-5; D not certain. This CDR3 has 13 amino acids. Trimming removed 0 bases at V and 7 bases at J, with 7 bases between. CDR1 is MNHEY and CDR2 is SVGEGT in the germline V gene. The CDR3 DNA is TGTGCCAGCAGTTACTCGACTTACCAGCCCCAGCATTTT. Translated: CASSYSTYQPQHF.

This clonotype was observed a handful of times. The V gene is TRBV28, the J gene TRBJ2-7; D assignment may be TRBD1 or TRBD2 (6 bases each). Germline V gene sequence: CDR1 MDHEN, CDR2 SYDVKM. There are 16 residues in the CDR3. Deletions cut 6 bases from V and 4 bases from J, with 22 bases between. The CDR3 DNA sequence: TGTGCCAGCAGCTCCGACTGGGGGCCAGGAGGGTACGAGCAGTACGTC. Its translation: CASSSDWGPGGYEQYV.

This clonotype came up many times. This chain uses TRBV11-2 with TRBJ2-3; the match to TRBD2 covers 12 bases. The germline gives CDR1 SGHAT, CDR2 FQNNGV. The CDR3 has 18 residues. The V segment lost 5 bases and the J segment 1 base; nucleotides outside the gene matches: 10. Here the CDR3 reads CASSPQIGLAGRTDTQYF. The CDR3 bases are TGTGCCAGCAGCCCTCAAATTGGACTAGCGGGGCGCACAGATACGCAGTATTTT.

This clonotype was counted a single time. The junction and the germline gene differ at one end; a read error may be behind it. The CDR3 spells CASSLAAYQETQYF. The CDR3 coding sequence is TGTGCTAGCAGCTTAGCCGCGTACCAAGAGACCCAGTACTTC. The chain combines TRBV7-7 with TRBJ2-5, with D unclear. Germline CDR1 reads SSHAT; CDR2 reads FNYEAQ (reference sequence). The CDR3 runs 14 residues.

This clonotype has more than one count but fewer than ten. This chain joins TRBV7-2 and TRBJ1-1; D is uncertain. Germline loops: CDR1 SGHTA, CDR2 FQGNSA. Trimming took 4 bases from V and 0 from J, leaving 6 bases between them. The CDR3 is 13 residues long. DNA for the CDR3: TGTGCCAGCAGCTCGGAGGTGAACACTGAAGCTTTCTTT. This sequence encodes CASSSEVNTEAFF.

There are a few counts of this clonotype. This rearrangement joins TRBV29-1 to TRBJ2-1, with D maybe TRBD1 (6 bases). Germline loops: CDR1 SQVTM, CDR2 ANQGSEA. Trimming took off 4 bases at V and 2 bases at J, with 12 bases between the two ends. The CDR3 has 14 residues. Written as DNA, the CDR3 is TGCAGCGTTGTTTGGGGGCCCACCTACAATGAGCAGTTCTTC. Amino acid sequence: CSVVWGPTYNEQFF.

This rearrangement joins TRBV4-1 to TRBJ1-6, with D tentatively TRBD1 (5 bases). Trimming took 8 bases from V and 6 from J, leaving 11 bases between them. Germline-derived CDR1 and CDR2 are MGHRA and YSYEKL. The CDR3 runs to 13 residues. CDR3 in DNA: TGCGCCAGCGGGGGGTACGGTAATTCACCCCTCCACTTT. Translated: CASGGYGNSPLHF.

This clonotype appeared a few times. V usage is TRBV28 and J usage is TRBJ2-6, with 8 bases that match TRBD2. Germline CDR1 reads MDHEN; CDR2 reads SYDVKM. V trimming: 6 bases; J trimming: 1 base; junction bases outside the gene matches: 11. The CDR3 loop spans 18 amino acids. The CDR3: CASRIAGTRRSGANVLTF. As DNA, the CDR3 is TGTGCCAGCAGGATCGCCGGGACTAGAAGGTCTGGGGCCAACGTCCTGACTTTC.

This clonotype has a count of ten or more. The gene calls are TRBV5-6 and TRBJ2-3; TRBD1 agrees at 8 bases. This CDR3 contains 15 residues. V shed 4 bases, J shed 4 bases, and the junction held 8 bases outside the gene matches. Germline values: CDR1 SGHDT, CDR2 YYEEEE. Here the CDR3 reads CASSRTGTVPDTQYF. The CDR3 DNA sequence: TGTGCCAGCAGCAGGACAGGGACAGTTCCAGATACGCAGTATTTT.

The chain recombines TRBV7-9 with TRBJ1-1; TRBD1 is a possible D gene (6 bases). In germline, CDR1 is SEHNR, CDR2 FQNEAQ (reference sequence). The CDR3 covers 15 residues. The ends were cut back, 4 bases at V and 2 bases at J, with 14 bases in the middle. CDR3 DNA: TGTGCCAGCAGCTCCGACAGGAGAATCAACACTGAAGCTTTCTTT. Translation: CASSSDRRINTEAFF.